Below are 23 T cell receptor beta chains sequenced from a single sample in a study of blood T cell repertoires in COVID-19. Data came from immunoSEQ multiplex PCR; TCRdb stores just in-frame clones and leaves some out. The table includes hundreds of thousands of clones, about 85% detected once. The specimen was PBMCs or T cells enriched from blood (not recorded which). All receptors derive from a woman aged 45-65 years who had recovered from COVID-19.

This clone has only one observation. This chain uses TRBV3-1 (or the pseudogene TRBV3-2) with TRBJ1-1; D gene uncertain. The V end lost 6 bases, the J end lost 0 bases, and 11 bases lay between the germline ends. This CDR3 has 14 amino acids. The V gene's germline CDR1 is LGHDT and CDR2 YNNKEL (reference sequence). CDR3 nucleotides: TGTGCCAGCAGGGCACATCAAGTGAACACTGAAGCTTTCTTT. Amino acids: CASRAHQVNTEAFF.

The CDR3 nucleotides are TGTGCCAGTAGTATAGTCGGGGGGCGGACTGAAGCTTTCTTT. Protein sequence: CASSIVGGRTEAFF. V is TRBV19 and J is TRBJ1-1, with a tentative D call TRBD1 (6 bases). The CDR3 length is 14 residues. From germline, CDR1 is LNHDA and CDR2 SQIVND (reference sequence). The germline V and J ends were trimmed by 1 base and 5 bases, with 11 bases remaining between them.

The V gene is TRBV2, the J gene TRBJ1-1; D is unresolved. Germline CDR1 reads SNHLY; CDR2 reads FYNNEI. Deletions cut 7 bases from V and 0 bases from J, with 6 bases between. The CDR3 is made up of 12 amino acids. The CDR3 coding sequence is TGTGCCAGCACTGATATGAACACTGAAGCTTTCTTT. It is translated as CASTDMNTEAFF.

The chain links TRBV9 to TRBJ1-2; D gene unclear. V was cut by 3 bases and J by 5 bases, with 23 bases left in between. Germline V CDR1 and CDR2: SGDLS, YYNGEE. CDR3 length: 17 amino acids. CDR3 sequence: CASSAEGFSRPPYGYTF. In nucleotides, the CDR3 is TGTGCCAGCAGCGCCGAGGGATTCTCACGCCCCCCTTATGGCTACACCTTC.

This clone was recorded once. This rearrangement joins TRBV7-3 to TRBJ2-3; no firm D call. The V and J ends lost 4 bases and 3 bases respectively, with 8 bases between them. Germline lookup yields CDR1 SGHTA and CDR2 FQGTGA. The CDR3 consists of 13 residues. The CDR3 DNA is TGTGCCAGCAGCTCGATTAGAACAGATACGCAGTATTTT. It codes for CASSSIRTDTQYF. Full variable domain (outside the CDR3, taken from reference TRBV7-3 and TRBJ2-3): GAGVSQTPSNKVTEKGKYVELRCDPISGHTALYWYRQSLGQGPEFLIYFQGTGAADDSGLPNDRFFAVRPEGSVSTLKIQRTERGDSAVYLCASSSIRTDTQYFGPGTRLTVL.

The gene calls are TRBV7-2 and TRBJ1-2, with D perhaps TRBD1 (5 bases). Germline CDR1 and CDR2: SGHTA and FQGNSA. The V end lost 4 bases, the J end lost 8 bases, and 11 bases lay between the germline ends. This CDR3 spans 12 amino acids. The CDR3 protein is CASSSQGIGYTF. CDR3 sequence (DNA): TGTGCCAGCAGCTCTCAGGGTATAGGCTACACCTTC.

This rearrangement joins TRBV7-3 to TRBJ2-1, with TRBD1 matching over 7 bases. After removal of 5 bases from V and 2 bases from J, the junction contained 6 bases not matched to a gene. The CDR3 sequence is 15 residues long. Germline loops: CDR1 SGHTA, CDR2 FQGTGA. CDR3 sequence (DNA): TGTGCCAGCAGCGAAAGACAGGGAACCTACAATGAGCAGTTCTTC. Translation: CASSERQGTYNEQFF.

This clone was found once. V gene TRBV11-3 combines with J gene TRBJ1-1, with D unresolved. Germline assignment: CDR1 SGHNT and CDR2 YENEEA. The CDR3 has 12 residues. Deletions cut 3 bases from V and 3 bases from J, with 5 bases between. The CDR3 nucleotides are TGTGCCAGCAGCTTGGGAGACACTGAAGCTTTCTTT. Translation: CASSLGDTEAFF. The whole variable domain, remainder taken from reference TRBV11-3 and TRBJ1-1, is EAGVVQSPRYKIIEKKQPVAFWCNPISGHNTLYWYLQNLGQGPELLIRYENEEAVDDSQLPKDRFSAERLKGVDSTLKIQPAELGDSAVYLCASSLGDTEAFFGQGTRLTVV.

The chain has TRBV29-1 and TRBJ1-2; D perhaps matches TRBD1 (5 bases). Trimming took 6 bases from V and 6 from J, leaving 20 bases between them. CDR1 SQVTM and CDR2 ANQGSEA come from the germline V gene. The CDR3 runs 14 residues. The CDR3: CSVPGMGGANGYTF. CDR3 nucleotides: TGCAGCGTGCCTGGAATGGGTGGGGCAAATGGCTACACCTTC. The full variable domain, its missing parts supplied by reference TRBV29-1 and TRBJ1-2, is SAVISQKPSRDICQRGTSLTIQCQVDSQVTMMFWYRQQPGQSLTLIATANQGSEATYESGFVIDKFPISRPNLTFSTLTVSNMSPEDSSIYLCSVPGMGGANGYTFGSGTRLTVV.

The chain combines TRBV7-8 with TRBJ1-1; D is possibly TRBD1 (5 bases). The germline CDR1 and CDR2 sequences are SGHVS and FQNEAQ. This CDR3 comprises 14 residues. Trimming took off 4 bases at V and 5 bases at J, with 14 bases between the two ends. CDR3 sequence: CASSSSTGRTEAFF. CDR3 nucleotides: TGTGCCAGCAGCTCATCAACAGGTAGAACTGAAGCTTTCTTT.

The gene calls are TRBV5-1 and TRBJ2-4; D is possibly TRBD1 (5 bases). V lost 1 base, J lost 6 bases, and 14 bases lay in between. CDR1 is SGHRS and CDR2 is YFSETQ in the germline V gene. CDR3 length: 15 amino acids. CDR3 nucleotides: TGCGCCAGCAGCTTGTTAGGCAGGGCTGGAAACATTCAGTACTTC. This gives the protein CASSLLGRAGNIQYF.

The CDR3 nucleotides read TGTGCCTGGAGTGTCAGTATCGGGGGAGCTGCTGGCTACACCTTC. It yields the protein CAWSVSIGGAAGYTF. This rearrangement joins TRBV30 to TRBJ1-2; tentative D call: TRBD1 (5 bases). The CDR3 loop spans 15 amino acids. Germline V lookup: CDR1 GTSNPN, CDR2 SVGIG (reference sequence). Trimming pared 0 bases from V and 7 bases from J, leaving 18 bases between.

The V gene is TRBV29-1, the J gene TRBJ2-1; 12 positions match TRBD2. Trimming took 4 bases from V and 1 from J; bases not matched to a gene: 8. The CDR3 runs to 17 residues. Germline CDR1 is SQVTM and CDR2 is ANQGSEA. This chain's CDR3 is CSVGRLAGEVSYNEQFF. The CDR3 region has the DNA TGCAGCGTTGGTCGACTAGCGGGAGAGGTTTCCTACAATGAGCAGTTCTTC.

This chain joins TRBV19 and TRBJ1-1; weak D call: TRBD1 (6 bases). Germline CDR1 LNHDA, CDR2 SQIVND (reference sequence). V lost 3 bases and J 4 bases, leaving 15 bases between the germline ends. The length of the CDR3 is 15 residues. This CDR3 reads CASSMAGARGTEAFF. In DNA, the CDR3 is TGTGCCAGTAGTATGGCGGGGGCCCGTGGCACTGAAGCTTTCTTT. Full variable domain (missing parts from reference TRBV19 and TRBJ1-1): DGGITQSPKYLFRKEGQNVTLSCEQNLNHDAMYWYRQDPGQGLRLIYYSQIVNDFQKGDIAEGYSVSREKKESFPLTVTSAQKNPTAFYLCASSMAGARGTEAFFGQGTRLTVV.

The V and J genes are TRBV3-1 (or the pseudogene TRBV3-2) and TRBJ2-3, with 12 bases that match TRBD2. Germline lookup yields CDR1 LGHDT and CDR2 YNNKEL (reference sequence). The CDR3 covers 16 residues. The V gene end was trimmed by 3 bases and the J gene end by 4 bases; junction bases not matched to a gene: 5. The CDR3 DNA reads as TGTGCCAGCAGCCACCTAGCGGGGGGGTTCTCAGATACGCAGTATTTT. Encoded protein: CASSHLAGGFSDTQYF.

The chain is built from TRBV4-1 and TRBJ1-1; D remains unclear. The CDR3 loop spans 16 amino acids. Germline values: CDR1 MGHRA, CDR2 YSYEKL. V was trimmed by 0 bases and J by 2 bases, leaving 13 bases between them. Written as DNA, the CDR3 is TGCGCCAGCAGCCAAGACCTCAACCGGGGTAACACTGAAGCTTTCTTT. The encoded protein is CASSQDLNRGNTEAFF.

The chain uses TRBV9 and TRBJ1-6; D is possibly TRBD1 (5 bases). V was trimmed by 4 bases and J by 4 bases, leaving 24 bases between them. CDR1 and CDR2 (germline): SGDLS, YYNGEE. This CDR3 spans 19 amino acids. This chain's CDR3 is CASSPSGGGTKRYNSPLHF. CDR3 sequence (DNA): TGTGCCAGCAGCCCAAGTGGGGGTGGGACTAAAAGGTATAATTCACCCCTCCACTTT.

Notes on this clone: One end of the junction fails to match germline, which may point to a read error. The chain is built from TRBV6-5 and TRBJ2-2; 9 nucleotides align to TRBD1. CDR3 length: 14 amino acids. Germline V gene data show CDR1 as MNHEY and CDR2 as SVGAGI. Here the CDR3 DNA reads TGCGCCACAGGGGGCTACGCGAACACCGGGGAGCTGTTTTTT. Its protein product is CATGGYANTGELFF.

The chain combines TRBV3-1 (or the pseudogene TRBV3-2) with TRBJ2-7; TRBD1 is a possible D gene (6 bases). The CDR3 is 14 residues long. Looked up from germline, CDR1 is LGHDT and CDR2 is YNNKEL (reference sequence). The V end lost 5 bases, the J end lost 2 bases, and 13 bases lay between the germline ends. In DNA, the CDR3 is TGTGCCAGCAGCGTTCCGGGACATACCTACGAGCAGTACTTC. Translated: CASSVPGHTYEQYF.

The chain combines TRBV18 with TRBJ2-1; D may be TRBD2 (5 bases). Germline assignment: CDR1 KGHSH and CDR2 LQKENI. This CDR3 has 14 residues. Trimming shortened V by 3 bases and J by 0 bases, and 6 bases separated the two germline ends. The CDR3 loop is CASSPLASYNEQFF. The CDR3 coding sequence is TGTGCCAGCTCACCCCTAGCCTCCTACAATGAGCAGTTCTTC.

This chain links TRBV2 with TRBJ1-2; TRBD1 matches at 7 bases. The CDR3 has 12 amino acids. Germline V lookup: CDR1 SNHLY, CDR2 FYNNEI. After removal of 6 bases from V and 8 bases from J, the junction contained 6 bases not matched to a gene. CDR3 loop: CASSKTGSGYTF. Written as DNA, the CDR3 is TGTGCCAGCAGCAAGACAGGGTCCGGCTACACCTTC.

The CDR3: CASSAGTANSPLHF. CDR3 coding DNA: TGTGCCAGCAGCGCAGGGACAGCAAATTCACCCCTCCACTTT. V gene TRBV9 combines with J gene TRBJ1-6, with 7 bases identical to TRBD1. CDR1 is SGDLS, CDR2 YYNGEE, per germline. This CDR3 has 14 residues. The trim removed 3 bases at V and 7 bases at J, leaving 4 bases unmatched.

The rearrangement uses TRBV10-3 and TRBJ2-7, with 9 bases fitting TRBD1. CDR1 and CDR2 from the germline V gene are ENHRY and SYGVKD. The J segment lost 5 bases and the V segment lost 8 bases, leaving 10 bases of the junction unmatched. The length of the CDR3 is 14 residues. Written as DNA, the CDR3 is TGTGCCATCCGGGCCGGGACAGGGTCGAACGAGCAGTACTTC. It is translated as CAIRAGTGSNEQYF.